These T cell receptor beta chains were read from a single sample in a study of cytomegalovirus exposure and HLA in healthy donors. The data were produced by immunoSEQ multiplex PCR, yet TCRdb's version contains in-frame clones alone and is incomplete. The sample includes approximately 140,000 clones, 82% of them seen just once. The sequencing sample was made of PBMCs. The origin of the receptors is a man aged 18 to 30 in good health and CMV-seropositive. Both conserved end residues are part of each CDR3. A D gene is named only where the DNA matches it firmly. Expanded clones are given a class, and other clones once, few, many or no size at all.

J gene: TRBJ2-7; V gene: TRBV10-1; D gene: TRBD1; clone size: .; CDR3 DNA: TGCGCCAGCGGTCCAGGGACAGGGAGCCTCGAGCAGTACTTC; CDR3 protein: CASGPGTGSLEQYF
J gene: TRBJ2-5; V gene: TRBV27; D gene: TRBD2; clone size: .; CDR3 DNA: TGTGCCAGCCGGCAGGCGGGAGTAGAGACCCAGTACTTC; CDR3 protein: CASRQAGVETQYF
J gene: TRBJ2-5; V gene: TRBV5-4; D gene: TRBD2; clone size: .; CDR3 DNA: TGTGCCAGCAGCCCCAGGCTAGCGGGAGTGAGAGAGACCCAGTACTTC; CDR3 protein: CASSPRLAGVRETQYF
J gene: TRBJ2-7; V gene: TRBV29-1; D gene: TRBD2; clone size: .; CDR3 DNA: TGCAGCGTTGAACTAGCGGGGAGCTACGAGCAGTACTTC; CDR3 protein: CSVELAGSYEQYF
J gene: TRBJ1-1; V gene: TRBV7-3; D gene: .; clone size: few; CDR3 DNA: TGTGCCAGCAGCTTCTCGACAGGTGGCACTGAAGCTTTCTTT; CDR3 protein: CASSFSTGGTEAFF
J gene: TRBJ1-5; V gene: TRBV5-8; D gene: TRBD1; clone size: .; CDR3 DNA: TGTGCCAGCAGCCGCGGGACAGGGACGCTGGGAGGCGATCAGCCCCAGCATTTT; CDR3 protein: CASSRGTGTLGGDQPQHF
J gene: TRBJ2-1; V gene: TRBV6-1; D gene: TRBD1; clone size: .; CDR3 DNA: TGTGCCAGCAGTGGAGGGACAGGCTTAAAAGACCCGTTCTTC; CDR3 protein: CASSGGTGLKDPFF
J gene: TRBJ1-1; V gene: TRBV10-3; D gene: TRBD1; clone size: .; CDR3 DNA: TGTGCCATCACTGTTTCAGACAGGGGTACTGAAGCTTTCTTT; CDR3 protein: CAITVSDRGTEAFF
J gene: TRBJ2-7; V gene: TRBV11-2; D gene: TRBD2; clone size: .; CDR3 DNA: TGTGCCAGCAGCGATCTAGCGGGAGGGCTTGAGCAGTACTTC; CDR3 protein: CASSDLAGGLEQYF
J gene: TRBJ2-7; V gene: TRBV25-1; D gene: .; clone size: .; CDR3 DNA: TGTGCCAGCAGTGAAGGGTGGGGCCAACCCAAGTACGAGCAGTACTTC; CDR3 protein: CASSEGWGQPKYEQYF
J gene: TRBJ1-1; V gene: TRBV4-1; D gene: .; clone size: once; CDR3 DNA: TGCGCCAGCAGCCAAGGACAGTCTGAAGCTTTCTTT; CDR3 protein: CASSQGQSEAFF
J gene: TRBJ2-2; V gene: TRBV11-2; D gene: .; clone size: .; CDR3 DNA: TGTGCCAGCAGCATCCTAGAGACCGGGGAGCTGTTTTTT; CDR3 protein: CASSILETGELFF
J gene: TRBJ1-1; V gene: TRBV30; D gene: TRBD1; clone size: .; CDR3 DNA: TGTGCCTGGAGTGTAGAGGGGGCGGGTACTGAAGCTTTCTTT; CDR3 protein: CAWSVEGAGTEAFF
J gene: TRBJ1-1; V gene: TRBV11-2; D gene: .; clone size: .; CDR3 DNA: TGTGCCAGCAGCTTTCTGGGGGGGGGTATGAAAGAAGCTTTCTTT; CDR3 protein: CASSFLGGGMKEAFF
J gene: TRBJ2-5; V gene: TRBV28; D gene: TRBD1; clone size: .; CDR3 DNA: TGTGCCAGCAGTTTCCGGGACAGGGCGCACTTC; CDR3 protein: CASSFRDRAHF
J gene: TRBJ1-2; V gene: TRBV6-1; D gene: TRBD1; clone size: .; CDR3 DNA: TGTGCCGGGGGACAGGGGGCGTTCTATGGCTACACCTTC; CDR3 protein: CAGGQGAFYGYTF
J gene: TRBJ2-1; V gene: TRBV6-5; D gene: TRBD2; clone size: .; CDR3 DNA: TGTGCCACCGCAGCGGGAGGGCCTGGTAATGAGCAGTTCTTC; CDR3 protein: CATAAGGPGNEQFF
J gene: TRBJ2-7; V gene: TRBV18; D gene: TRBD1; clone size: .; CDR3 DNA: TGTGCCAGCTCACTCACTGGACAGGGTTATCTCTACGAGCAGTACTTC; CDR3 protein: CASSLTGQGYLYEQYF
J gene: TRBJ2-1; V gene: TRBV6-5; D gene: .; clone size: .; CDR3 DNA: TGTGCCAGCAACCAACTCACGTTCGATTACAATGAGCAGTTCTTC; CDR3 protein: CASNQLTFDYNEQFF
J gene: TRBJ2-7; V gene: TRBV7-9; D gene: TRBD1; clone size: .; CDR3 DNA: TGTGCCAGCAGCTTAGTAACCCCGACAGGGACCTACGAGCAGTACTTC; CDR3 protein: CASSLVTPTGTYEQYF
J gene: TRBJ1-1; V gene: TRBV5-8; D gene: .; clone size: once; CDR3 DNA: TGTGCCAGCAGCTTCAGGACTGAAGCTTTCTTT; CDR3 protein: CASSFRTEAFF
J gene: TRBJ1-3; V gene: TRBV25-1; D gene: .; clone size: few; CDR3 DNA: TGTGCCAGCAGTGAACCCGGGGCTGGAAACACCATATATTTT; CDR3 protein: CASSEPGAGNTIYF
J gene: TRBJ2-5; V gene: TRBV30; D gene: TRBD2; clone size: .; CDR3 DNA: TGTGCCTGGCTCTCAGCGGGACTCCCAGAGACCCAGTACTTC; CDR3 protein: CAWLSAGLPETQYF
J gene: TRBJ2-1; V gene: TRBV7-9; D gene: .; clone size: few; CDR3 DNA: TGTGCCAGCTCGGGACAAATTAGTAATGAGCAGTTCTTC; CDR3 protein: CASSGQISNEQFF
J gene: TRBJ2-5; V gene: TRBV6-5; D gene: .; clone size: .; CDR3 DNA: TGTGCCAGCAGCCCCTCCGGGGAGACCCAGTACTTC; CDR3 protein: CASSPSGETQYF
J gene: TRBJ2-1; V gene: TRBV14; D gene: TRBD2; clone size: .; CDR3 DNA: TGTGCCAGCAGCCACCTAGCCGGGAGGGCCTTGAATGAGCAGTTCTTC; CDR3 protein: CASSHLAGRALNEQFF
J gene: TRBJ2-3; V gene: TRBV25-1; D gene: TRBD1; clone size: once; CDR3 DNA: TGTGCCAGCACACCGTTGGGACAGGGGCTGGAAGATACGCAGTATTTT; CDR3 protein: CASTPLGQGLEDTQYF
J gene: TRBJ2-5; V gene: TRBV5-1; D gene: TRBD2; clone size: few; CDR3 DNA: TGCGCCAGCAGCTATGGGGGACTAGCGGGAGGGCCCAGTGAGACCCAGTACTTC; CDR3 protein: CASSYGGLAGGPSETQYF
J gene: TRBJ1-5; V gene: TRBV2; D gene: .; clone size: few; CDR3 DNA: TGTGCCAGCAGCGCAGAAACAGGGATTCTAGAACCCCAGCATTTT; CDR3 protein: CASSAETGILEPQHF
J gene: TRBJ2-7; V gene: TRBV7-2; D gene: .; clone size: .; CDR3 DNA: TGTGCCAGCAGCAAACAGAGTTTGGGCGAGCAGTACTTC; CDR3 protein: CASSKQSLGEQYF
J gene: TRBJ1-2; V gene: TRBV19; D gene: .; clone size: .; CDR3 DNA: TGTGCCAGTCGGGGCTATGGCTACACCTTC; CDR3 protein: CASRGYGYTF
J gene: TRBJ1-1; V gene: TRBV7-9; D gene: TRBD1; clone size: .; CDR3 DNA: TGTGCCAGCAGCTTCCTTACAGGGGCGCACACTGAAGCTTTCTTT; CDR3 protein: CASSFLTGAHTEAFF
J gene: TRBJ2-7; V gene: TRBV10-1; D gene: .; clone size: once; CDR3 DNA: TGCGCCAGCAGTGAATTGGGAGTTAGCGGCGAGCAGTACTTC; CDR3 protein: CASSELGVSGEQYF
J gene: TRBJ1-2; V gene: TRBV25-1; D gene: TRBD1; clone size: few; CDR3 DNA: TGTGCCAGCAGTGACGCCCGACAGGGGGAGTTGAGCGGCTACACCTTC; CDR3 protein: CASSDARQGELSGYTF
J gene: TRBJ2-3; V gene: TRBV27; D gene: TRBD2; clone size: .; CDR3 DNA: TGTGCCAGCAGACGAAAGGTGGGGACTAGCGGGATAGCAGATACGCAGTATTTT; CDR3 protein: CASRRKVGTSGIADTQYF
J gene: TRBJ2-2; V gene: TRBV5-1; D gene: TRBD2; clone size: once; CDR3 DNA: TGCGCCAGCAGCCCCCTAGCGGGGGCCTCCGGGGAGCTGTTTTTT; CDR3 protein: CASSPLAGASGELFF
J gene: TRBJ2-1; V gene: TRBV5-1; D gene: TRBD2; clone size: .; CDR3 DNA: TGCGCCAGCAGCTTGGCGGGACTAGCGGGAGCCGTACCAACGAGCTCCTACAATGAGCAGTTCTTC; CDR3 protein: CASSLAGLAGAVPTSSYNEQFF
J gene: TRBJ2-7; V gene: TRBV2; D gene: .; clone size: few; CDR3 DNA: TGTGCCAGCTCCTTTGAGGGAAGCTCCTACGAGCAGTACTTC; CDR3 protein: CASSFEGSSYEQYF
J gene: TRBJ2-3; V gene: TRBV5-1; D gene: TRBD2; clone size: .; CDR3 DNA: TGCGCCAGCAGCTCAGCACTAGCGGGAGTTACAGATACGCAGTATTTT; CDR3 protein: CASSSALAGVTDTQYF
J gene: TRBJ2-7; V gene: TRBV5-4; D gene: TRBD2; clone size: .; CDR3 DNA: TGTGCCAGCAGCTTACTAGCGGGAGGAACAGGCGCCTACGAGCAGTACTTC; CDR3 protein: CASSLLAGGTGAYEQYF
J gene: TRBJ2-5; V gene: TRBV14; D gene: .; clone size: .; CDR3 DNA: TGTGCCAGCAGCCAAAGTCTAACAGTACCCCAAGAGACCCAGTACTTC; CDR3 protein: CASSQSLTVPQETQYF
J gene: TRBJ2-3; V gene: TRBV5-1; D gene: TRBD1; clone size: .; CDR3 DNA: TGCGCCAGCAGCTTGGCAGGACAGGGGACAGATACGCAGTATTTT; CDR3 protein: CASSLAGQGTDTQYF
J gene: TRBJ2-7; V gene: TRBV7-6; D gene: TRBD2; clone size: .; CDR3 DNA: TGTGCCAGCAGCAGACTAGCGGGGGAACAGTACTTC; CDR3 protein: CASSRLAGEQYF
J gene: TRBJ2-4; V gene: TRBV18; D gene: .; clone size: .; CDR3 DNA: TGTGCCAGCTCACCACCGGCAGGGTTGAACATTCAGTACTTC; CDR3 protein: CASSPPAGLNIQYF
J gene: TRBJ2-2; V gene: TRBV9; D gene: .; clone size: .; CDR3 DNA: TGTGCCAGCAGCGAGGGGGTGCTCACCGGGGAGCTGTTTTTT; CDR3 protein: CASSEGVLTGELFF
J gene: TRBJ2-3; V gene: TRBV30; D gene: .; clone size: .; CDR3 DNA: TGTGCCTGGGGAACATCCGGGTTTACAGATACGCAGTATTTT; CDR3 protein: CAWGTSGFTDTQYF
J gene: TRBJ1-4; V gene: TRBV9; D gene: TRBD1; clone size: .; CDR3 DNA: TGTGCCAGCAGCACCGGACAGGGGGCTTATGAAAAACTGTTTTTT; CDR3 protein: CASSTGQGAYEKLFF
J gene: TRBJ2-1; V gene: TRBV28; D gene: .; clone size: .; CDR3 DNA: TGTGCCAGCAGTTTACGAGGGGGTGGCTCCTACAATGAGCAGTTCTTC; CDR3 protein: CASSLRGGGSYNEQFF
J gene: TRBJ1-6; V gene: TRBV28; D gene: .; clone size: .; CDR3 DNA: TGTGCCAGCAGGGAAGGGGCTAGTTCACCCCTCCACTTT; CDR3 protein: CASREGASSPLHF